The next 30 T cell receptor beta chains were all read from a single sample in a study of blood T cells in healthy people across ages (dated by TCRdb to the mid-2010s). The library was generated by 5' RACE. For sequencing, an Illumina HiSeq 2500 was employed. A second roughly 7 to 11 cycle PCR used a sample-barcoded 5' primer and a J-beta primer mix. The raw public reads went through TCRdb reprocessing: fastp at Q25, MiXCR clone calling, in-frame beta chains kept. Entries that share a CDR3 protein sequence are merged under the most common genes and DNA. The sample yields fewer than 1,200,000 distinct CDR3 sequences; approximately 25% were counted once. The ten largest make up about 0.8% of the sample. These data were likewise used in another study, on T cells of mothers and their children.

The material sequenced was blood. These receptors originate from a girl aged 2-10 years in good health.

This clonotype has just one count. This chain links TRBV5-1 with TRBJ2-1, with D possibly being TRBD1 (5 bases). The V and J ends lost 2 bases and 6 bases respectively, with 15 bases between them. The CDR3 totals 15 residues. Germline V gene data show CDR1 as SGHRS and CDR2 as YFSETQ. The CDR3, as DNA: TGCGCCAGCAGCTTCGACAGTCACACTATCAATGAGCAGTTCTTC. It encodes CASSFDSHTINEQFF.

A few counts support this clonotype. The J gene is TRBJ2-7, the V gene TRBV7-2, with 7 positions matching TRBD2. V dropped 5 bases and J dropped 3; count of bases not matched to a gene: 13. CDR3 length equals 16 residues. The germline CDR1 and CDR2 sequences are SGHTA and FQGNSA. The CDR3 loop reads CASSLSLVAGDYEQYF. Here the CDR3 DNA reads TGTGCCAGCAGCCTCTCCCTCGTGGCGGGAGACTACGAGCAGTACTTC.

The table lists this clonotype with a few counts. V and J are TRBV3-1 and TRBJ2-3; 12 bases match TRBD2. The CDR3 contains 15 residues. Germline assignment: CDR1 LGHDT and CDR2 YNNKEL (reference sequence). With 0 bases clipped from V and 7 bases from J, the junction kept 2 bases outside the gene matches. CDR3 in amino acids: CASSQDTSGGHTQYF. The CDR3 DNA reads TGTGCCAGCAGCCAAGACACTAGCGGGGGGCATACGCAGTATTTT.

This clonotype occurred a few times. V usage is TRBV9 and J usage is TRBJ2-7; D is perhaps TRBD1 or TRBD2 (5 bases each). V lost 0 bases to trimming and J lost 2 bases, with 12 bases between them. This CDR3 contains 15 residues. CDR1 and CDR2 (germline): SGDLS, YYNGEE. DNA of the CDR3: TGTGCCAGCAGCGTAGGAGGGACGGTCACCTACGAGCAGTACTTC. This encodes CASSVGGTVTYEQYF.

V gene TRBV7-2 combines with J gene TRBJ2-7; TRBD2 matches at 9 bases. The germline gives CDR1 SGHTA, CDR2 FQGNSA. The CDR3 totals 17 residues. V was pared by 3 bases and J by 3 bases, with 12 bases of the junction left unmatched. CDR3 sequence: CASSFGALVAGDYEQYF. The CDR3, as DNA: TGTGCCAGCAGCTTTGGAGCCCTAGTAGCGGGGGACTACGAGCAGTACTTC.

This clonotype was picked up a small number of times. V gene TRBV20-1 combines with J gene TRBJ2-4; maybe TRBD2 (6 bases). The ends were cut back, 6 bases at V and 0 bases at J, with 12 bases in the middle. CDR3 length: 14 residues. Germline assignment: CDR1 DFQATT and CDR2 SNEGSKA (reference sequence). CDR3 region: CSAWDSEAKNIQYF. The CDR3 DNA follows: TGCAGTGCCTGGGACTCCGAAGCCAAAAACATTCAGTACTTC.

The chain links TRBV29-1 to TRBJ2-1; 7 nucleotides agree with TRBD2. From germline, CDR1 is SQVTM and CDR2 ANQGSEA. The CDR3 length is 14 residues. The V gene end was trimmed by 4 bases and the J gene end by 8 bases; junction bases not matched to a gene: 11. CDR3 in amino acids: CSVVLVGEGYEQFF. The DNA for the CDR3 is TGCAGCGTTGTTCTTGTGGGGGAGGGCTATGAGCAGTTCTTC.

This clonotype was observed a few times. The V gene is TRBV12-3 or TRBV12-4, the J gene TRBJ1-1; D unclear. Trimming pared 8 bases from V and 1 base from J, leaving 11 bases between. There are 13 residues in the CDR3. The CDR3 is CASGGRSNTEAFF. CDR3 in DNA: TGTGCCAGCGGAGGACGTTCGAACACTGAAGCTTTCTTT.

The CDR3 nucleotides read TGCAGTGCTCCTTCCACCGCCGGACTAACCCTCCGAGAGACCCAGTACTTC. This gives the protein CSAPSTAGLTLRETQYF. This sequence joins TRBV20-1 and TRBJ2-5, with a tentative D call TRBD2 (6 bases). There are 17 residues in the CDR3. From germline, CDR1 is DFQATT and CDR2 SNEGSKA (reference sequence). Deletions cut 5 bases from V and 4 bases from J, with 26 bases between.

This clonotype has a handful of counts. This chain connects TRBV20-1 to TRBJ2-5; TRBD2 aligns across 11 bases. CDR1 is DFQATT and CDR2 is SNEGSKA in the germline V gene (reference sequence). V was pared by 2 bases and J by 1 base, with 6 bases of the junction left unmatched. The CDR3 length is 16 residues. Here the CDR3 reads CSARTSGGAIQETQYF. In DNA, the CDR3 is TGCAGTGCTAGAACTAGCGGGGGCGCTATCCAAGAGACCCAGTACTTC.

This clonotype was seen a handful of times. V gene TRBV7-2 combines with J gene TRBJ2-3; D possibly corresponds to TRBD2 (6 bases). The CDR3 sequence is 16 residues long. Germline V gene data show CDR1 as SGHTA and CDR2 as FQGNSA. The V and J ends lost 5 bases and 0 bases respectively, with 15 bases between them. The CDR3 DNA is TGTGCCAGCAGCCAAGCCTGGGACTTGAGCACAGATACGCAGTATTTT. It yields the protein CASSQAWDLSTDTQYF. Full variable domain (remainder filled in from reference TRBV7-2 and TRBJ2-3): GAGVSQSPSNKVTEKGKDVELRCDPISGHTALYWYRQSLGQGLEFLIYFQGNSAPDKSGLPSDRFSAERTGGSVSTLTIQRTQQEDSAVYLCASSQAWDLSTDTQYFGPGTRLTVL.

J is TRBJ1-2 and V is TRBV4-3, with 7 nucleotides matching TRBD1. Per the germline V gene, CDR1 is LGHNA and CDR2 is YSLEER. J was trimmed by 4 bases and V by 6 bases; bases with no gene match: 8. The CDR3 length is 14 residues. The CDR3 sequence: CASSPDREGYGYTF. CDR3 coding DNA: TGCGCCAGCAGTCCTGACAGGGAGGGCTATGGCTACACCTTC.

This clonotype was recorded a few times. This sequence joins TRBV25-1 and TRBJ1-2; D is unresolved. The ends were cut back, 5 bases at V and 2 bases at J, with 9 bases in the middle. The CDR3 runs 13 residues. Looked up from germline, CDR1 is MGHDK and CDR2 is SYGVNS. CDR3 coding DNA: TGTGCCAGCAGTCATGGACCAAACTATGGCTACACCTTC. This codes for CASSHGPNYGYTF.

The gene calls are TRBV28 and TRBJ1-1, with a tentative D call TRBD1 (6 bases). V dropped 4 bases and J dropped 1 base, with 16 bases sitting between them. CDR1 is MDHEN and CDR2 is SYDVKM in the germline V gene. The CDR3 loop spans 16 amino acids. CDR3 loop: CASSSDRWGANTEAFF. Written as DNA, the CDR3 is TGTGCCAGCAGTTCCGATAGGTGGGGGGCGAACACTGAAGCTTTCTTT.

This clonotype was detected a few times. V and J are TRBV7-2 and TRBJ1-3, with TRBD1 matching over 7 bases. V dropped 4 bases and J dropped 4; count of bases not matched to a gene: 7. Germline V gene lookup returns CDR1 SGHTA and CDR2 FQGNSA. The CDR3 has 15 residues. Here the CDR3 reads CASSSRGPGGNTIYF. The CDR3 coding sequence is TGTGCCAGCAGCTCAAGGGGGCCGGGCGGAAACACCATATATTTT.

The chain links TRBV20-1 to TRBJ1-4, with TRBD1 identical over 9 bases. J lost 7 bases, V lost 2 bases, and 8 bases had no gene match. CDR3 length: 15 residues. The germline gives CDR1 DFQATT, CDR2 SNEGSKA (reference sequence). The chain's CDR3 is CSARSSGTGSEKLFF. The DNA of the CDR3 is TGCAGTGCTAGATCGTCCGGGACAGGGAGTGAAAAACTGTTTTTT.

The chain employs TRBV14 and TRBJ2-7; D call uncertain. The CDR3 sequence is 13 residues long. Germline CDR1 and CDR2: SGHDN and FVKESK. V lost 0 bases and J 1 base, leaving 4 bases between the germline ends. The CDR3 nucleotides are TGTGCCAGCAGCCAAGACTGGTCCTACGAGCAGTACTTC. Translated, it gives CASSQDWSYEQYF. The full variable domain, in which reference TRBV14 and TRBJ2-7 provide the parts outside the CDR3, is EAGVTQFPSHSVIEKGQTVTLRCDPISGHDNLYWYRRVMGKEIKFLLHFVKESKQDESGMPNNRFLAERTGGTYSTLKVQPAELEDSGVYFCASSQDWSYEQYFGPGTRLTVT.

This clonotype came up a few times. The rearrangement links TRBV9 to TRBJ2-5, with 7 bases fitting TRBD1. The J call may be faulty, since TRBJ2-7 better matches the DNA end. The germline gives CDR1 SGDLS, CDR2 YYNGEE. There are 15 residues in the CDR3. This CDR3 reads CASSVGGQYRYEQYF. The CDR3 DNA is TGTGCCAGCAGCGTAGGGGGACAGTACCGCTACGAGCAGTACTTC.

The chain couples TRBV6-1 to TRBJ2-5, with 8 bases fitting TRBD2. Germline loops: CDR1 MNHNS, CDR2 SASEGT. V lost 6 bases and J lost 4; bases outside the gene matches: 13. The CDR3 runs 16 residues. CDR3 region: CASRGLAGHLGETQYF. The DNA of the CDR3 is TGTGCCAGCAGAGGGCTAGCGGGCCACCTGGGAGAGACCCAGTACTTC.

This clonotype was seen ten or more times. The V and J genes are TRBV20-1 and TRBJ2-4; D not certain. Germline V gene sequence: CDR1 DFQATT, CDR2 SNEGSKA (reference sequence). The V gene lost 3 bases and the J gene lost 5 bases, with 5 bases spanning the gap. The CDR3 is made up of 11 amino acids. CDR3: CSASPENIQYF. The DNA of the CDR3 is TGCAGTGCTAGTCCTGAAAACATTCAGTACTTC.

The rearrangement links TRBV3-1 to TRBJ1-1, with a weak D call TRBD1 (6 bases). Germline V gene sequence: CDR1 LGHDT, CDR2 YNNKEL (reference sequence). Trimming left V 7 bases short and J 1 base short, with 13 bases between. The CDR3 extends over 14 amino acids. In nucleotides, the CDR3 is TGTGCCAGCATGATGGCAGGGGAGAACACTGAAGCTTTCTTT. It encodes CASMMAGENTEAFF.

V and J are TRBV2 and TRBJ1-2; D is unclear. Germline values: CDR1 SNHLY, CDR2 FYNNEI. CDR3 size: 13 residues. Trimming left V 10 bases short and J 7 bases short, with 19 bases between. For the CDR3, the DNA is TGTGCCATCGGCGGTGTTACACGGCGTGGCTACACCTTC. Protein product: CAIGGVTRRGYTF.

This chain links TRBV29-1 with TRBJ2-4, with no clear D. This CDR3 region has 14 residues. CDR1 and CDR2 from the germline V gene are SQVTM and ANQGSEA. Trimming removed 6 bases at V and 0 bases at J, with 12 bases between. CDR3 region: CSVQQLLAKNIQYF. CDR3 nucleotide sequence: TGCAGCGTCCAACAGTTACTAGCCAAAAACATTCAGTACTTC.

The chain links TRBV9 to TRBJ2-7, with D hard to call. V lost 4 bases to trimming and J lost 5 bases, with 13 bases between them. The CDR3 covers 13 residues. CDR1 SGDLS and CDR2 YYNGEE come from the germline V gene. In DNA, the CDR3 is TGTGCCAGCAGCCCCGATGGGGTAGACGAGCAGTACTTC. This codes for CASSPDGVDEQYF.

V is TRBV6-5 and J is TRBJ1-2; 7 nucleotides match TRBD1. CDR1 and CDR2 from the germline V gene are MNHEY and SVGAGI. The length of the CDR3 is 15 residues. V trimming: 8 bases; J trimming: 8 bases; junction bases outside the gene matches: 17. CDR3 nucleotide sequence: TGTGCCAGCTCTCAGAGAAGCCGGGACAGAGTAGGCTACACCTTC. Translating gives CASSQRSRDRVGYTF.

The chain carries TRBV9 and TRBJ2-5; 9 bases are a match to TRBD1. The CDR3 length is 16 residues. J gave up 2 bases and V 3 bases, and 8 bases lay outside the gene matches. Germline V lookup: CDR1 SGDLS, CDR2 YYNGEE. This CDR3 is CASSAGGTGRQETQYF. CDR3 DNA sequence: TGTGCCAGCAGCGCGGGCGGGACAGGGCGACAAGAGACCCAGTACTTC.

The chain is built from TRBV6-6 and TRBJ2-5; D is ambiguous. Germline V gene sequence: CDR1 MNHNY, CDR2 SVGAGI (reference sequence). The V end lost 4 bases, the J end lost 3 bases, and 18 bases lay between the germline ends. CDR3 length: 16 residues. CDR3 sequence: CASSSERPRQEETQYF. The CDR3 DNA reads TGTGCCAGCAGTTCCGAAAGACCAAGACAAGAAGAGACCCAGTACTTC.

CDR3: CASSDDLTPGSYNEQFF. The CDR3 DNA follows: TGTGCCAGCAGCGATGACCTTACACCAGGTTCCTACAATGAGCAGTTCTTC. The V gene is TRBV3-1, the J gene TRBJ2-1, with unresolved D. Per the germline V gene, CDR1 is LGHDT and CDR2 is YNNKEL (reference sequence). V was shortened by 5 bases and J by 1 base, with 18 bases between the two germline ends. The CDR3 runs to 17 residues.

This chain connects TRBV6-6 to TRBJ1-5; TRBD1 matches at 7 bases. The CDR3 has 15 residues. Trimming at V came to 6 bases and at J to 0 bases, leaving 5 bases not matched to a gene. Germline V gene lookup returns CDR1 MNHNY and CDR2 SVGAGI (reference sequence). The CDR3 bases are TGTGCCAGCAGGGGACAGATAGATAGCAATCAGCCCCAGCATTTT. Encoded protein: CASRGQIDSNQPQHF.

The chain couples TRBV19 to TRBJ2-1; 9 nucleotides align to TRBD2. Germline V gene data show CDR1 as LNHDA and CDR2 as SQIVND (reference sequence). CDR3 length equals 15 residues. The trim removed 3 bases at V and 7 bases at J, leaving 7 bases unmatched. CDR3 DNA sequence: TGTGCCAGTAGTATTCTAGCGGGAATGGGTAATGAGCAGTTCTTC. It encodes CASSILAGMGNEQFF.